These 20 T cell receptor beta chains share one sample of origin, sequenced in a study of blood T cell repertoires in COVID-19. Clones were read by immunoSEQ multiplex PCR, and TCRdb kept only the in-frame ones, dropping some. The sample has about 250,000 clones, 80% to 90% seen once. The sequenced material came from PBMCs or T cells enriched from blood (not recorded which). Receptor source: a man in his forties who had recovered from COVID-19.

CDR3 coding DNA: TGTGCCAGCAGTTTATCTCCGGATTTTAGCTCCGAGCAGTACTTC. Protein: CASSLSPDFSSEQYF. This chain connects TRBV27 to TRBJ2-7; D call uncertain. CDR1 and CDR2 from the germline V gene are MNHEY and SMNVEV (reference sequence). Trimming stripped 0 bases from V and 6 bases from J, with 15 bases between. CDR3 length: 15 residues.

This clone was recorded once. Here the CDR3 DNA reads TGTGCCAGCTCATCCGAGGGGGGGGACACTGAAGCTTTCTTT. Protein product: CASSSEGGDTEAFF. The V gene is TRBV18, the J gene TRBJ1-1, with D possibly being TRBD1 (6 bases). The CDR3 has 14 residues. Trimming left V 5 bases short and J 3 bases short, with 13 bases between. Germline CDR1 and CDR2: KGHSH and LQKENI.

The chain employs TRBV7-9 and TRBJ2-1; the match to TRBD2 covers 12 bases. This CDR3 is built from 13 residues. With 3 bases clipped from V and 16 bases from J, the junction kept 7 bases outside the gene matches. The germline V gene has CDR1 SEHNR and CDR2 FQNEAQ (reference sequence). This CDR3 reads CASSFNRLAGVFF. The CDR3 bases are TGTGCCAGCAGCTTCAATCGACTAGCGGGGGTCTTCTTC.

The CDR3 here is CASSEYGGYTF. Written as DNA, the CDR3 is TGTGCCAGCAGCGAATACGGGGGCTACACCTTC. The chain links TRBV5-8 to TRBJ1-2; D is unresolved. The CDR3 totals 11 residues. CDR1 is SGHTS, CDR2 YDEGEE, per germline. V was clipped by 4 bases and J by 8 bases, with 9 bases between them.

The rearrangement joins TRBV5-4 to TRBJ1-3; D might be TRBD1 (6 bases). In germline, CDR1 is SGHNT, CDR2 YYREEE (reference sequence). The CDR3 runs 15 residues. The germline V and J ends were trimmed by 4 bases and 4 bases, with 15 bases remaining between them. The CDR3 is CASSRPQGRGNTIYF. In nucleotides, the CDR3 is TGTGCCAGCAGCCGCCCACAGGGTAGAGGAAACACCATATATTTT.

This chain connects TRBV11-3 to TRBJ2-6; no definite D call. The CDR3 has 17 amino acids. The V gene's germline CDR1 is SGHNT and CDR2 YENEEA. V lost 1 base, J lost 0 bases, and 10 bases lay in between. Here the CDR3 DNA reads TGTGCCAGCAGCTTAGCAGACACCGGCTCTGGGGCCAACGTCCTGACTTTC. Its protein is CASSLADTGSGANVLTF.

The chain carries TRBV7-2 and TRBJ1-1, with D possibly matching TRBD1 (5 bases). V was clipped by 4 bases and J by 2 bases, with 20 bases between them. The CDR3 loop spans 17 amino acids. In germline, CDR1 is SGHTA, CDR2 FQGNSA. The CDR3 loop reads CASSSSWGSLYNTEAFF. Here the CDR3 DNA reads TGTGCCAGCAGCTCCTCCTGGGGCAGTTTGTACAACACTGAAGCTTTCTTT.

This clone has just one count. The chain carries TRBV15 and TRBJ1-1; 8 positions match TRBD1. Per germline, CDR1 LNHNV and CDR2 YYDKDF (reference sequence). Trimming took 5 bases from V and 3 from J; bases not matched to a gene: 8. CDR3 length equals 15 residues. The CDR3 spells CATSPDGQGYTEAFF. CDR3 coding DNA: TGTGCCACCAGCCCCGACGGACAGGGATACACTGAAGCTTTCTTT.

The rearrangement joins TRBV9 to TRBJ2-1; 15 bases are shared with TRBD2. Germline CDR1 and CDR2: SGDLS and YYNGEE. The V and J ends lost 5 bases and 4 bases, in that order; junction bases with no gene match: 10. CDR3 size: 18 residues. DNA for the CDR3: TGTGCCAGCAGTGGGCGAGGGACTAGCGGGAGGACTTACAATGAGCAGTTCTTC. This encodes CASSGRGTSGRTYNEQFF.

The chain is built from TRBV11-2 and TRBJ2-7, with TRBD2 identical over 9 bases. The germline V gene has CDR1 SGHAT and CDR2 FQNNGV. With V trimmed by 1 base and J by 2 bases, 3 bases remained unmatched. The CDR3 consists of 15 residues. The CDR3 sequence is CASSLASGNPYEQYF. CDR3 bases: TGTGCCAGCAGCTTAGCTAGCGGGAACCCCTACGAGCAGTACTTC.

The count of this clone is one. This chain uses TRBV28 with TRBJ1-4, with TRBD1 as a possible D gene (5 bases). The CDR3 runs to 13 residues. Germline CDR1 reads MDHEN; CDR2 reads SYDVKM. The V end lost 6 bases, the J end lost 7 bases, and 12 bases lay between the germline ends. The CDR3 spells CASRTVRSEKLFF. CDR3 DNA: TGTGCCAGCAGGACAGTGAGAAGTGAAAAACTGTTTTTT. The full variable domain, in which reference TRBV28 and TRBJ1-4 provide the parts outside the CDR3, is DVKVTQSSRYLVKRTGEKVFLECVQDMDHENMFWYRQDPGLGLRLIYFSYDVKMKEKGDIPEGYSVSREKKERFSLILESASTNQTSMYLCASRTVRSEKLFFGSGTQLSVL.

In regard to this clone: At the DNA level, this CDR3 is encoded by other sequences in the same sample as well. The rearrangement links TRBV29-1 to TRBJ2-1; tentative D call: TRBD2 (6 bases). The CDR3 loop spans 12 amino acids. V gave up 7 bases and J gave up 7 bases, with 14 bases separating them. Germline CDR1 SQVTM, CDR2 ANQGSEA. The CDR3 DNA reads TGCAGCGGACGACTAGTTTATAATGAGCAGTTCTTC. Its translation is CSGRLVYNEQFF.

The chain uses TRBV30 and TRBJ1-1, with D possibly matching TRBD1 (5 bases). The V end was cut by 7 bases, the J end by 0 bases, with 18 bases between. CDR3 length: 15 residues. Germline loops: CDR1 GTSNPN, CDR2 SVGIG (reference sequence). The CDR3 loop is CAFQGGDLMNTEAFF. For the CDR3, the DNA is TGTGCCTTCCAGGGAGGGGACTTGATGAACACTGAAGCTTTCTTT.

This clone has ten or more counts. The V call is TRBV6-2 or TRBV6-3, the J call TRBJ2-7; D unresolved. Germline CDR1 reads MNHEY; CDR2 reads SVGEGT. Trimming took off 4 bases at V and 2 bases at J, with 9 bases between the two ends. This CDR3 contains 13 residues. For the CDR3, the DNA is TGTGCCAGCAGTTCCGCCCAGGCCTACGAGCAGTACTTC. Residues: CASSSAQAYEQYF.

This chain connects TRBV6-5 to TRBJ2-5; a possible D gene is TRBD2 (6 bases). Germline loops: CDR1 MNHEY, CDR2 SVGAGI. The CDR3 covers 16 residues. V was pared by 4 bases and J by 1 base, with 16 bases between. CDR3 DNA sequence: TGTGCCAGCAGTTCAGTCGGCGGGACCAGCCAAGAGACCCAGTACTTC. As protein: CASSSVGGTSQETQYF.

The chain is built from TRBV9 and TRBJ1-2; 7 bases fit TRBD1. Germline V lookup: CDR1 SGDLS, CDR2 YYNGEE. The CDR3 covers 13 residues. V was clipped by 3 bases and J by 3 bases; unmatched bases: 2. The CDR3 DNA follows: TGTGCCAGCAGCGAGGGGGCGGACTATGGCTACACCTTC. It is translated as CASSEGADYGYTF.

J is TRBJ2-1 and V is TRBV20-1; 11 bases fit TRBD2. Germline V gene lookup returns CDR1 DFQATT and CDR2 SNEGSKA (reference sequence). V trimming: 3 bases; J trimming: 5 bases; junction bases outside the gene matches: 9. The CDR3 is made up of 16 amino acids. Here the CDR3 DNA reads TGCAGTGCTAGTCGTCTAGCGGGAGGAATAAACAATGAGCAGTTCTTC. This gives the protein CSASRLAGGINNEQFF.

The V gene is TRBV5-4, the J gene TRBJ1-2, with 11 positions matching TRBD1. This CDR3 is built from 16 residues. The ends lost 0 bases at V and 2 bases at J; junction bases unmatched: 3. Germline CDR1 SGHNT, CDR2 YYREEE (reference sequence). The CDR3, as DNA: TGTGCCAGCAGCTTGGGGGACAGGGGGACGAACTATGGCTACACCTTC. Translating gives CASSLGDRGTNYGYTF. The whole variable domain, filled in from reference TRBV5-4 and TRBJ1-2, reads ETGVTQSPTHLIKTRGQQVTLRCSSQSGHNTVSWYQQALGQGPQFIFQYYREEENGRGNFPPRFSGLQFPNYSSELNVNALELDDSALYLCASSLGDRGTNYGYTFGSGTRLTVV.

The gene calls are TRBV5-1 and TRBJ1-6, with a possible D match to TRBD1 (6 bases). V shed 0 bases and J shed 7 bases, with 11 bases lying between them. The CDR3 is 15 residues long. Germline-derived CDR1 and CDR2 are SGHRS and YFSETQ. The CDR3 sequence: CASSLEAGVNSPLHF. As DNA, the CDR3 is TGCGCCAGCAGCTTGGAAGCAGGGGTAAATTCACCCCTCCACTTT.

This clone was found once. The chain recombines TRBV7-2 with TRBJ2-5; tentatively, D is TRBD2 (5 bases). The length of the CDR3 is 13 residues. The germline V gene has CDR1 SGHTA and CDR2 FQGNSA. The V end lost 5 bases, the J end lost 7 bases, and 14 bases lay between the germline ends. The CDR3, as DNA: TGTGCCAGCAGCCCTCAAACACGGGGGACCCAGTACTTC. Protein product: CASSPQTRGTQYF. The entire variable domain, with the rest obtained from reference TRBV7-2 and TRBJ2-5, is as follows: GAGVSQSPSNKVTEKGKDVELRCDPISGHTALYWYRQSLGQGLEFLIYFQGNSAPDKSGLPSDRFSAERTGGSVSTLTIQRTQQEDSAVYLCASSPQTRGTQYFGPGTRLLVL.